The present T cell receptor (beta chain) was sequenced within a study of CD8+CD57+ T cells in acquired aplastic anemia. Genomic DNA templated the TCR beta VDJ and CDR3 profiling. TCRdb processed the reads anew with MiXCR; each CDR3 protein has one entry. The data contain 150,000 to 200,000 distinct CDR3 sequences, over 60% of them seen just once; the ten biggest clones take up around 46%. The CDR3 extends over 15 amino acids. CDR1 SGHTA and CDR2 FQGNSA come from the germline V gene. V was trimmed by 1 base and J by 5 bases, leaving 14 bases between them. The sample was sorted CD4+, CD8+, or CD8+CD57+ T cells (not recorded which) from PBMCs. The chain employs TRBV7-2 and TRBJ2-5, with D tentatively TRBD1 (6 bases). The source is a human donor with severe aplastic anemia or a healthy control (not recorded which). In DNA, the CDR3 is TGTGCCAGCAGCTTAGGAGGACAGCGGAGGGAGACCCAGTACTTC. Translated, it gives CASSLGGQRRETQYF.